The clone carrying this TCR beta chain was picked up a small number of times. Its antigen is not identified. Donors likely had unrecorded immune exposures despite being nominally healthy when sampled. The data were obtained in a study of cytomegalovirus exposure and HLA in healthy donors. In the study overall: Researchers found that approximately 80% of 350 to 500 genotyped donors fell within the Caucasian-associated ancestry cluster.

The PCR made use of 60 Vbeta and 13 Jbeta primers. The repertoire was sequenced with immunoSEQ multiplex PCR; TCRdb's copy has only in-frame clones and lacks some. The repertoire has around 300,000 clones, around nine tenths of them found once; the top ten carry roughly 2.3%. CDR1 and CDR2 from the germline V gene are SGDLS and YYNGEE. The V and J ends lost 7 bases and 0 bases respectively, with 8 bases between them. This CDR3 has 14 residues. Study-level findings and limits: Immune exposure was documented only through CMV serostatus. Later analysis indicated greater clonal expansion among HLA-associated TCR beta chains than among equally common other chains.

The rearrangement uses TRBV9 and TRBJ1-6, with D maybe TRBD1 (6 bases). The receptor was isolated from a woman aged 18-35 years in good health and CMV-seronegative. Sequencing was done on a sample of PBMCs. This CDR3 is CASAGASYNSPLHF. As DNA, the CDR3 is TGTGCCAGCGCGGGGGCCTCCTATAATTCACCCCTCCACTTT.